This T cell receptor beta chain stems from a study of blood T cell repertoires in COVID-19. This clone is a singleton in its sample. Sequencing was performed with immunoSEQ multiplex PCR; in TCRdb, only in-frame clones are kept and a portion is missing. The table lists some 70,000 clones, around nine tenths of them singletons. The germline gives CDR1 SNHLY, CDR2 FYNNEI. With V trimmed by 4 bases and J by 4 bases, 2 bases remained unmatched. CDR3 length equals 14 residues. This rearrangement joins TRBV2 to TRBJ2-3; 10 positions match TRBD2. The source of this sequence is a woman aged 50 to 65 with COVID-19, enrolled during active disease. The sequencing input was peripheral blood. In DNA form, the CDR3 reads TGTGCCAGCAGTGGTCTAGCGGGAGCAGATACGCAGTATTTT. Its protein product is CASSGLAGADTQYF.